The 18 T cell receptor beta chains given below trace back to one sample, sequenced in a study of CD4 T cells in relation to SARS-CoV-2 and coronaviruses. Before the COVID-19 pandemic, during about 2010-2018, CD4+ T cells were taken from unexposed donors. Isolation of CD4+ T cells took place after about 9 days in culture. TCRdb's table, derived via immunoSEQ multiplex PCR, lists solely in-frame clones and lacks some. The table records just under 20,000 clones, roughly four fifths of them present only once. No antigens are known for them. The specimen was CD4+ T cells from PBMCs, cultured in vitro. The receptors were gathered from a human donor in good health.

For the CDR3, the DNA is TGTGCCATCAGTGAGTCGACTCGTTTCGGTGAGCAGTTCTTC. It translates to CAISESTRFGEQFF. The genes are TRBV10-3 and TRBJ2-1; D remains ambiguous. The CDR3 runs 14 residues. The V end was cut by 0 bases, the J end by 9 bases, with 12 bases between. Germline V lookup: CDR1 ENHRY, CDR2 SYGVKD.

This CDR3 is CASGPRAGGRTDTQYF. CDR3 nucleotide sequence: TGCGCCAGCGGCCCCCGAGCGGGGGGGCGCACAGATACGCAGTATTTT. The J gene is TRBJ2-3, the V gene TRBV5-1, with 10 bases aligning to TRBD2. V lost 7 bases, J lost 1 base, and 9 bases stayed unmatched. CDR3 length equals 16 residues. Germline V CDR1 and CDR2: SGHRS, YFSETQ.

This rearrangement joins TRBV30 to TRBJ2-3; either TRBD1 or TRBD2 may supply D (5 bases each). With 3 bases removed from V and 0 bases from J, the gap between germline ends came to 13 bases. This CDR3 contains 15 residues. CDR1 is GTSNPN and CDR2 is SVGIG in the germline V gene (reference sequence). The CDR3 sequence is CAWSAGSGSTDTQYF. As DNA, the CDR3 is TGTGCCTGGAGCGCAGGGAGCGGTAGCACAGATACGCAGTATTTT.

The chain couples TRBV7-6 to TRBJ1-1, with a tentative D call TRBD1 (5 bases). The CDR3 is made up of 14 amino acids. Germline values: CDR1 SGHVS, CDR2 FNYEAQ. The ends were cut back, 5 bases at V and 7 bases at J, with 17 bases in the middle. The CDR3 sequence: CASSQTTGWGEAFF. The CDR3 nucleotides read TGTGCCAGCAGCCAAACCACAGGATGGGGTGAAGCTTTCTTT.

This clone was detected only once. This rearrangement joins TRBV25-1 to TRBJ2-1; possibly TRBD1 or TRBD2 for D (5 bases each). The CDR3 extends over 15 amino acids. Per the germline V gene, CDR1 is MGHDK and CDR2 is SYGVNS. V was trimmed by 0 bases and J by 5 bases, leaving 11 bases between them. CDR3 DNA sequence: TGTGCCAGCAGTGAATATCGGGACCACAACAATGAGCAGTTCTTC. This translates into CASSEYRDHNNEQFF.

The V gene is TRBV6-4, the J gene TRBJ1-5, with 7 bases fitting TRBD1. With V trimmed by 2 bases and J by 3 bases, 1 base remained unmatched. Germline lookup yields CDR1 MRHNA and CDR2 SNTAGT. This CDR3 contains 14 residues. CDR3 sequence reads: CASSDGTDNQPQHF. CDR3 DNA: TGTGCCAGCAGTGACGGGACAGACAATCAGCCCCAGCATTTT.

This clone appeared once. V is TRBV4-1 and J is TRBJ2-1; TRBD1 matches at 9 bases. V lost 0 bases and J lost 0; bases outside the gene matches: 6. Germline V CDR1 and CDR2: MGHRA, YSYEKL. The CDR3 runs to 18 residues. CDR3 coding DNA: TGCGCCAGCAGCCAAGACCAGGACAGGGGTGGCTCCTACAATGAGCAGTTCTTC. Its protein product is CASSQDQDRGGSYNEQFF.

The chain combines TRBV3-1 (or the pseudogene TRBV3-2) with TRBJ2-7, with D possibly being TRBD1 or TRBD2 (5 bases each). V was cut by 2 bases and J by 4 bases, with 18 bases left in between. CDR1 is LGHDT and CDR2 is YNNKEL in the germline V gene (reference sequence). This CDR3 contains 16 residues. CDR3 coding DNA: TGTGCCAGCAGCCAACTACCGGGACCGGGAATATACGAGCAGTACTTC. The encoded protein is CASSQLPGPGIYEQYF.

This rearrangement joins TRBV9 to TRBJ2-2; no reliable D call. The CDR3 has 15 amino acids. Trimming stripped 0 bases from V and 0 bases from J, with 6 bases between. Germline-derived CDR1 and CDR2 are SGDLS and YYNGEE. The CDR3 reads CASSVGITNTGELFF. The CDR3 DNA reads TGTGCCAGCAGCGTAGGCATCACGAACACCGGGGAGCTGTTTTTT.

The sample holds one count of this clone. V is TRBV3-1 (or the pseudogene TRBV3-2) and J is TRBJ2-5, with a tentative D call TRBD2 (8 bases). Deletions cut 0 bases from V and 5 bases from J, with 19 bases between. Germline V lookup: CDR1 LGHDT, CDR2 YNNKEL (reference sequence). This CDR3 contains 17 residues. The CDR3: CASSQDRGGGRSETQYF. DNA of the CDR3: TGTGCCAGCAGCCAAGATCGAGGGGGCGGGAGGAGCGAGACCCAGTACTTC.

This clone was seen more than once but under ten times. The chain recombines TRBV5-1 with TRBJ1-1; D is unclear. Trimming stripped 2 bases from V and 0 bases from J, with 5 bases between. The germline V gene has CDR1 SGHRS and CDR2 YFSETQ. This CDR3 region has 13 residues. DNA for the CDR3: TGCGCCAGCAGCTTAGGGATGAACACTGAAGCTTTCTTT. Translating gives CASSLGMNTEAFF.

This clone came up once. The chain recombines TRBV29-1 with TRBJ2-7; perhaps TRBD1 as D (6 bases). The CDR3 consists of 13 residues. Germline CDR1 is SQVTM and CDR2 is ANQGSEA. Trimming removed 4 bases from V and 7 bases from J, with 17 bases in between. The CDR3 is CSVVRQGMWEQYF. CDR3 DNA sequence: TGCAGCGTTGTCCGTCAGGGGATGTGGGAGCAGTACTTC.

The CDR3 DNA is TGCGCCAGCAGCCAAGATGGTAGGACGACTGAAGCTTTCTTT. Translated: CASSQDGRTTEAFF. The chain couples TRBV4-3 to TRBJ1-1; D gene uncertain. V dropped 0 bases and J dropped 5 bases, with 10 bases sitting between them. The length of the CDR3 is 14 residues. Germline CDR1 reads LGHNA; CDR2 reads YSLEER.

The chain carries TRBV6-2 or TRBV6-3 and TRBJ2-3; TRBD1 or TRBD2 may be the D gene (5 bases each). The CDR3 is 16 amino acids. V lost 6 bases and J 0 bases, leaving 16 bases between the germline ends. Germline V gene data show CDR1 as MNHEY and CDR2 as SVGEGT. The CDR3 is CASSKAPGRSTDTQYF. In DNA form, the CDR3 reads TGTGCCAGCAGCAAAGCCCCGGGACGGAGCACAGATACGCAGTATTTT.

The chain links TRBV27 to TRBJ2-3; 13 positions match TRBD2. Germline values: CDR1 MNHEY, CDR2 SMNVEV (reference sequence). This CDR3 region has 15 residues. V was pared by 2 bases and J by 5 bases, with 1 base of the junction left unmatched. CDR3 DNA: TGTGCCAGCAGTTTAGGACTAGCGGGAGAAGATACGCAGTATTTT. This codes for CASSLGLAGEDTQYF.

This clone showed up just a few times. The chain employs TRBV6-6 and TRBJ2-4, with TRBD2 matching over 8 bases. This CDR3 is built from 17 residues. The V gene's germline CDR1 is MNHNY and CDR2 SVGAGI (reference sequence). V dropped 6 bases and J dropped 8; count of bases not matched to a gene: 18. CDR3 in amino acids: CASSRKPMRAGVDIQYF. As DNA, the CDR3 is TGTGCCAGCAGCCGAAAGCCTATGCGAGCGGGGGTCGACATTCAGTACTTC.

This clone occurred once. The CDR3 spells CASSLALAGGEEQYF. The CDR3 DNA follows: TGTGCCAGCAGCTTAGCGCTCGCGGGCGGGGAAGAGCAGTACTTC. The chain combines TRBV7-2 with TRBJ2-7, with D possibly matching TRBD2 (6 bases). Trimming cost V 0 bases and J 7 bases, with 16 bases left between them. The CDR3 is 15 residues long. Per the germline V gene, CDR1 is SGHTA and CDR2 is FQGNSA.

The genes are TRBV6-5 and TRBJ2-1; 8 nucleotides align to TRBD2. The CDR3 contains 14 residues. In germline, CDR1 is MNHEY, CDR2 SVGAGI. V lost 6 bases, J lost 2 bases, and 3 bases stayed unmatched. The CDR3 sequence is CASSGGAPYNEQFF. The CDR3 region has the DNA TGTGCCAGCAGCGGGGGGGCCCCCTACAATGAGCAGTTCTTC.